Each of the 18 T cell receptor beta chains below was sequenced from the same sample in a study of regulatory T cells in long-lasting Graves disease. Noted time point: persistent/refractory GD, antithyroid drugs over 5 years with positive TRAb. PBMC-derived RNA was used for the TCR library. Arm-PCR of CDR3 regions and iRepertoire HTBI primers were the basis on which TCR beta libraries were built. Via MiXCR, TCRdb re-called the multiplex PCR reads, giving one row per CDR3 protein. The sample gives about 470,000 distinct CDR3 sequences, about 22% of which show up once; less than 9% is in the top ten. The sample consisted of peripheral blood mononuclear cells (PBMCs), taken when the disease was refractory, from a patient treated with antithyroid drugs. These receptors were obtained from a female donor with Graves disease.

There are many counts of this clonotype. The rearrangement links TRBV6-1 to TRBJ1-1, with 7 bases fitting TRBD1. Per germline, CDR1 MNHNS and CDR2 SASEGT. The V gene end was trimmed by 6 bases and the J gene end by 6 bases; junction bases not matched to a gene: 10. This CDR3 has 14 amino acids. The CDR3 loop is CASRGTTGLPEAFF. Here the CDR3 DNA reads TGTGCCAGCAGGGGAACGACAGGGCTGCCTGAAGCTTTCTTT.

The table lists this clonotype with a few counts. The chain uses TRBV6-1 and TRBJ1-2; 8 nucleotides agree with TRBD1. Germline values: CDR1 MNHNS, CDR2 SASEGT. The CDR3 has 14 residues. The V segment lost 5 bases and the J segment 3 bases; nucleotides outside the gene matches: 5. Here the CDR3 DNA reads TGTGCCAGCAGTCAGGGGGCGAGCTACTATGGCTACACCTTC. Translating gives CASSQGASYYGYTF.

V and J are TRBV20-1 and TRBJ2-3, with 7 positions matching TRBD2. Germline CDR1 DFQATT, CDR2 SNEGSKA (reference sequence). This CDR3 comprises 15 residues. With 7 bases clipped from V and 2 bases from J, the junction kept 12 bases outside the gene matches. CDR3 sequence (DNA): TGCAGTGGGGGGGGATTAACTGTTAACACAGATACGCAGTATTTT. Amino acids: CSGGGLTVNTDTQYF.

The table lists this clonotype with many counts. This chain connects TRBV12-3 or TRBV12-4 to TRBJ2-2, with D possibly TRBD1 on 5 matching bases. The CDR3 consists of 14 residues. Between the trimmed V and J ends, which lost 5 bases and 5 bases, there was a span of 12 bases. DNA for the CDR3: TGTGCCAGCAGTCGCATCCCAGGGACCGGGGAGCTGTTTTTT. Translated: CASSRIPGTGELFF.

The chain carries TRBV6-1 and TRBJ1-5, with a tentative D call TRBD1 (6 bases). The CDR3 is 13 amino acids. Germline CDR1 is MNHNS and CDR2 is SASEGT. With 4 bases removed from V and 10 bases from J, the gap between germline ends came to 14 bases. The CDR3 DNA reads TGTGCCAGCAGTGGTGGGACATCACAACCCCAGCATTTT. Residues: CASSGGTSQPQHF.

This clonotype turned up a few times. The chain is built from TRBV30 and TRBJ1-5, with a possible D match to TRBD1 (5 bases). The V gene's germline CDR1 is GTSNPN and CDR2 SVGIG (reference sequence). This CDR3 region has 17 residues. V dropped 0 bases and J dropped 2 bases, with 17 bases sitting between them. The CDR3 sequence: CAWSVSRRGGGNQPQHF. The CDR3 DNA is TGTGCCTGGAGTGTATCTCGGCGGGGCGGGGGCAATCAGCCCCAGCATTTT.

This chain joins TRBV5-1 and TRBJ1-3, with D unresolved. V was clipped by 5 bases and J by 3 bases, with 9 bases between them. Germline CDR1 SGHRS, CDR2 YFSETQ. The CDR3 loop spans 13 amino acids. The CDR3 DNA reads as TGCGCCAGCAGTATCGTGGGTGGAAACACCATATATTTT. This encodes CASSIVGGNTIYF.

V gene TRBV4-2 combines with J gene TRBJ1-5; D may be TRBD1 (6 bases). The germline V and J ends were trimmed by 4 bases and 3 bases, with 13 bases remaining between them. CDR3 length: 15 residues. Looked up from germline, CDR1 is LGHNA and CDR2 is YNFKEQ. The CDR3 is CASSLDRGLNQPQHF. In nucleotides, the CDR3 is TGTGCCAGCAGCCTCGATCGGGGGCTCAATCAGCCCCAGCATTTT.

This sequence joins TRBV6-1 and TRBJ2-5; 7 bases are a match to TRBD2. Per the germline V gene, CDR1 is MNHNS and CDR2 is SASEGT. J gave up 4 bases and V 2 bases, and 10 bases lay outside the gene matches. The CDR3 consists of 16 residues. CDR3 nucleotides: TGTGCCAGCAGTGAATGGGAGTCGGGAGGTACAGAGACCCAGTACTTC. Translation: CASSEWESGGTETQYF.

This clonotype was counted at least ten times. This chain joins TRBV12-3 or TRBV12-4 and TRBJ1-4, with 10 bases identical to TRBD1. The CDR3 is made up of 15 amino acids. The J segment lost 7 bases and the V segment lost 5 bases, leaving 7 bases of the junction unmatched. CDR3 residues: CASSPDRGQAEKLFF. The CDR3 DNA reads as TGTGCCAGCAGTCCCGACAGGGGGCAAGCTGAAAAACTGTTTTTT.

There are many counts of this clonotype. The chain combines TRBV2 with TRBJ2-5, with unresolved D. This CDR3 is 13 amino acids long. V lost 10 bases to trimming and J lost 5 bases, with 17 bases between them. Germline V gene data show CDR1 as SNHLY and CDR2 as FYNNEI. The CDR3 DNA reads TGTGCCACCAGAGCCCCCGTGGTTGAGACCCAGTACTTC. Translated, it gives CATRAPVVETQYF.

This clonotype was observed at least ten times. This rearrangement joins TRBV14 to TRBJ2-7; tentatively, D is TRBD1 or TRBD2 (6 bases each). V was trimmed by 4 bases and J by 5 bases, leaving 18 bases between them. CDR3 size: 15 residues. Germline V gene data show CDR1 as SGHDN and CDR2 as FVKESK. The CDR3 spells CASSRLKLGGNEQYF. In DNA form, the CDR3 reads TGTGCCAGCAGCCGACTCAAGCTGGGGGGCAACGAGCAGTACTTC.

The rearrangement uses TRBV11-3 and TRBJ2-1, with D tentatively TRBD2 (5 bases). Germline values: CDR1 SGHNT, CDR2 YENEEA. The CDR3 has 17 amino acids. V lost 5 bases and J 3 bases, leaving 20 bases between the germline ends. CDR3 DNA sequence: TGTGCCAGCAGCCCAAGCAGGAGCGGAGTTAACTACAATGAGCAGTTCTTC. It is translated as CASSPSRSGVNYNEQFF.

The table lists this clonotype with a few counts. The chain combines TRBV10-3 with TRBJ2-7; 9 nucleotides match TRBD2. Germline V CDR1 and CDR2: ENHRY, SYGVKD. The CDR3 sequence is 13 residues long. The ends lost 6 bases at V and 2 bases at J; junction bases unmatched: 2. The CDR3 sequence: CAISLAGTYEQYF. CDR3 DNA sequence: TGTGCCATCAGCCTAGCGGGGACCTACGAGCAGTACTTC.

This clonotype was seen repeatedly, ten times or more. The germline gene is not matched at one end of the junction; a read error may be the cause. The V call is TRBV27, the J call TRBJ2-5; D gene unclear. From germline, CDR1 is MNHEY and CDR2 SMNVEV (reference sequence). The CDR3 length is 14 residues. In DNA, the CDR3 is TGTGCCAGCAGTTCGTTCCGGCTTCAAGGGACCCAGTACTTC. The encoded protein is CASSSFRLQGTQYF.

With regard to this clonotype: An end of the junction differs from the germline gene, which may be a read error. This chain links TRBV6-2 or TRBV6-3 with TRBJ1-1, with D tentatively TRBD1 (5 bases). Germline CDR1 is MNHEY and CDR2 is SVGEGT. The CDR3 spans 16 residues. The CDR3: CASRDYDGGMNTGAFF. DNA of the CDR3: TGTGCCAGCAGGGACTATGACGGGGGGATGAACACTGGAGCTTTCTTT.

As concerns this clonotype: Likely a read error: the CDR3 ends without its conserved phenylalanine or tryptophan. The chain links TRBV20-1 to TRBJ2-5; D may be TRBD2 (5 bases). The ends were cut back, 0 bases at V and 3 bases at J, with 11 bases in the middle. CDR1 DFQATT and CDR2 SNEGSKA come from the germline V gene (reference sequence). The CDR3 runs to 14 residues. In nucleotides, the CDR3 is TGCAGTGCTAGAGATATAGCGCTCAAAGAGACCCAGTACCTC. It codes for CSARDIALKETQYL.

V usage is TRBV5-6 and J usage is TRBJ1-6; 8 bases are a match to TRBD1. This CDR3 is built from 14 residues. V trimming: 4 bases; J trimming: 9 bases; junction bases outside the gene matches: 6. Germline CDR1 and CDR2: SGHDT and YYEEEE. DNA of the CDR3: TGTGCCAGCAGCGTAACAGGGGGTGGTTCACCCCTCCACTTT. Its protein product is CASSVTGGGSPLHF.